The subject of this entry is one T cell receptor beta chain. CDR3 length: 14 residues. CDR1 and CDR2 from the germline V gene are MDHEN and SYDVKM. V was clipped by 6 bases and J by 2 bases, with 14 bases between them. The method was immunoSEQ multiplex PCR; TCRdb's version includes in-frame clones alone and lacks a portion of them. The sample yields 70,000 to 85,000 clones, 80% to 95% seen once. The data originate from a study of technical replicates of blood from a handful of donors. This chain joins TRBV28 and TRBJ2-7; D might be TRBD1 (6 bases). The sequenced sample was T cells isolated from PBMCs. The TCR sequence derives from a human donor in good health. The CDR3 protein is CASRTDRRTYEQYF. The CDR3, as DNA: TGTGCCAGCAGGACCGACAGGCGAACCTACGAGCAGTACTTC.